This TCR beta chain was sequenced during a study of response to subunit inactivated influenza vaccine. Study-level results: Authors suggested seasonal influenza vaccinations each recruit few new T cells.

In TCRdb, the RT-PCR reads were re-called with MiXCR into one record per CDR3 protein. There are 600,000 to 850,000 distinct CDR3 sequences in the sample; 14% occur only once, and 7.5% to 8% lies in the top ten. There are a few counts of this clonotype. The antigen is not known. This sequence was found in a man aged 45 to 65 who received an inactivated influenza vaccine. Sample: PBMCs from blood, taken around 15 days before vaccination.

CDR3 region: CASSLLRAYGYTF. CDR3 nucleotide sequence: TGTGCCAGCAGTTTATTGAGGGCCTATGGCTACACCTTC. This chain connects TRBV28 to TRBJ1-2; D unresolved. The germline V and J ends were trimmed by 1 base and 4 bases, with 7 bases remaining between them. CDR1 and CDR2 (germline): MDHEN, SYDVKM. The CDR3 has 13 residues.